These T cell receptor beta chains were read from a single sample in a study of T-cell reconstitution after alpha-beta-depleted transplantation in children. TCRdb re-derived calls from the PCR reads in MiXCR, one entry per CDR3 protein. The top ten clones hold approximately 44% of a sample with approximately 350,000 distinct CDR3 sequences, roughly 16% of them seen once. The input for sequencing was PBMCs, mostly from graft donor cells, taken 360 days after TCRalphabeta/CD19-depleted stem cell transplant. The source is a male patient between 2 and 10 years old who had a stem cell transplant for acute lymphoblastic leukemia, so the T cells may come from the graft donor. Each CDR3 is given with its conserved first and last residue. A D gene is named only where the DNA matches it firmly. Expanded clones are given a class, and other clones once, few, many or no size at all.

J gene: TRBJ1-2; clone size: .; V gene: TRBV28; D gene: .; CDR3 protein: CASRGTGWDYGYTF; CDR3 DNA: TGTGCCAGCAGGGGAACAGGGTGGGACTATGGCTACACCTTC
J gene: TRBJ2-1; clone size: few; V gene: TRBV18; D gene: .; CDR3 protein: CASSPFPGDVNEQFF; CDR3 DNA: TGTGCCAGCTCACCCTTCCCGGGAGACGTCAATGAGCAGTTCTTC
J gene: TRBJ2-4; clone size: .; V gene: TRBV11-2; D gene: TRBD1; CDR3 protein: CASSLFFYRGTGRRNIQYF; CDR3 DNA: TGTGCCAGCAGCTTATTCTTCTACCGAGGGACAGGGAGGAGAAACATTCAGTACTTC
J gene: TRBJ2-1; clone size: few; V gene: TRBV4-1; D gene: .; CDR3 protein: CASSQDGYEQFF; CDR3 DNA: TGCGCCAGCAGCCAAGACGGCTATGAGCAGTTCTTC
J gene: TRBJ2-7; clone size: .; V gene: TRBV4-1; D gene: .; CDR3 protein: CASSQDGKGTYEQYF; CDR3 DNA: TGCGCCAGCAGCCAAGATGGGAAGGGGACCTACGAGCAGTACTTC
J gene: TRBJ1-3; clone size: .; V gene: TRBV20-1; D gene: .; CDR3 protein: CSARVPSPRNTTYF; CDR3 DNA: TGCAGTGCTAGAGTACCGTCCCCCCGGAACACCACATATTTT
J gene: TRBJ2-3; clone size: .; V gene: TRBV11-2; D gene: TRBD2; CDR3 protein: CASSLGLAGVDTQYF; CDR3 DNA: TGTGCCAGCAGCCTAGGACTAGCGGGAGTGGATACGCAGTATTTT
J gene: TRBJ2-7; clone size: many; V gene: TRBV29-1; D gene: TRBD2; CDR3 protein: CSVASGSQVYEQYF; CDR3 DNA: TGCAGCGTGGCTAGCGGGAGTCAGGTCTACGAGCAGTACTTC
J gene: TRBJ2-1; clone size: .; V gene: TRBV20-1; D gene: .; CDR3 protein: CSARDYSGPSYNEQFF; CDR3 DNA: TGCAGTGCTAGAGATTACAGCGGCCCCTCCTACAATGAGCAGTTCTTC
J gene: TRBJ2-7; clone size: .; V gene: TRBV6-2/TRBV6-3; D gene: TRBD2; CDR3 protein: CASSTMHGTSGTHEQYF; CDR3 DNA: TGTGCCAGCAGTACGATGCACGGGACTAGCGGGACCCACGAGCAGTACTTC
J gene: TRBJ2-7; clone size: many; V gene: TRBV9; D gene: TRBD2; CDR3 protein: CASSVGLAAPQQYF; CDR3 DNA: TGTGCCAGCAGCGTAGGACTAGCGGCCCCTCAGCAGTACTTC
J gene: TRBJ1-2; clone size: few; V gene: TRBV13; D gene: .; CDR3 protein: CASSFRGRDYGYTF; CDR3 DNA: TGTGCCAGCAGCTTCAGGGGTAGGGACTATGGCTACACCTTC
J gene: TRBJ2-2; clone size: .; V gene: TRBV12-3/TRBV12-4; D gene: .; CDR3 protein: CASSFNVERDTGELFF; CDR3 DNA: TGTGCCAGCAGTTTTAACGTCGAGAGGGACACCGGGGAGCTGTTTTTT
J gene: TRBJ2-7; clone size: .; V gene: TRBV15; D gene: TRBD2; CDR3 protein: CATSSPTSGLTSYEQYF; CDR3 DNA: TGTGCCACCAGCAGCCCCACTAGCGGCCTTACCTCATACGAGCAGTACTTC
J gene: TRBJ2-5; clone size: many; V gene: TRBV12-3/TRBV12-4; D gene: .; CDR3 protein: CASSLFRGRQTQYF; CDR3 DNA: TGTGCCAGCAGTTTATTCCGAGGGAGACAGACCCAGTACTTC
J gene: TRBJ2-2; clone size: .; V gene: TRBV24-1; D gene: .; CDR3 protein: CATSDSAGWSGELFF; CDR3 DNA: TGTGCCACCAGTGATTCAGCAGGGTGGTCCGGGGAGCTGTTTTTT
J gene: TRBJ2-5; clone size: few; V gene: TRBV7-9; D gene: .; CDR3 protein: CASSLYRALYQETQYF; CDR3 DNA: TGTGCCAGCAGCTTATATAGGGCACTGTACCAAGAGACCCAGTACTTC
J gene: TRBJ1-2; clone size: many; V gene: TRBV12-3/TRBV12-4; D gene: .; CDR3 protein: CASAGDGYGYTF; CDR3 DNA: TGTGCCAGCGCCGGAGACGGCTATGGCTACACCTTC
J gene: TRBJ2-2; clone size: .; V gene: TRBV29-1; D gene: TRBD2; CDR3 protein: CSVELAGMNTGELFF; CDR3 DNA: TGCAGCGTTGAACTAGCGGGGATGAACACCGGGGAGCTGTTTTTT
J gene: TRBJ2-5; clone size: .; V gene: TRBV20-1; D gene: TRBD2; CDR3 protein: CSASPDGRAETQYF; CDR3 DNA: TGCAGTGCTAGCCCAGACGGGAGGGCGGAGACCCAGTACTTC
J gene: TRBJ2-3; clone size: many; V gene: TRBV29-1; D gene: TRBD2; CDR3 protein: CSSGLAGDTQYF; CDR3 DNA: TGCAGCTCGGGACTAGCGGGAGATACGCAGTATTTT
J gene: TRBJ2-1; clone size: few; V gene: TRBV20-1; D gene: .; CDR3 protein: CSVLRDTYNEQFF; CDR3 DNA: TGCAGTGTACTCCGGGACACTTACAATGAGCAGTTCTTC
J gene: TRBJ2-1; clone size: .; V gene: TRBV5-5; D gene: .; CDR3 protein: CASSFGRRVYNEQFF; CDR3 DNA: TGTGCCAGCAGCTTCGGACGCCGAGTCTACAATGAGCAGTTCTTC
J gene: TRBJ1-5; clone size: .; V gene: TRBV6-2/TRBV6-3; D gene: TRBD1; CDR3 protein: CASTPRRTGVNQPQHF; CDR3 DNA: TGTGCCAGCACCCCCCGGCGGACAGGGGTTAATCAGCCCCAGCATTTT
J gene: TRBJ1-2; clone size: .; V gene: TRBV5-1; D gene: .; CDR3 protein: CASSLEGTLYGYTF; CDR3 DNA: TGCGCCAGCAGCTTGGAGGGGACCCTCTATGGCTACACCTTC
J gene: TRBJ1-3; clone size: .; V gene: TRBV5-6; D gene: .; CDR3 protein: CASSLLYRDPSGNTIYF; CDR3 DNA: TGTGCCAGCAGCTTGTTATACAGGGACCCCTCTGGAAACACCATATATTTT
J gene: TRBJ2-3; clone size: many; V gene: TRBV12-3/TRBV12-4; D gene: .; CDR3 protein: CASSPYTAPSTDTQYF; CDR3 DNA: TGTGCCAGCAGCCCCTACACTGCCCCTAGCACAGATACGCAGTATTTT
J gene: TRBJ2-1; clone size: many; V gene: TRBV12-3/TRBV12-4; D gene: .; CDR3 protein: CASTQKGKPSYNEQFF; CDR3 DNA: TGTGCCAGCACCCAAAAGGGAAAACCCTCCTACAATGAGCAGTTCTTC
J gene: TRBJ2-1; clone size: .; V gene: TRBV20-1; D gene: TRBD2; CDR3 protein: CSVRDGLAYGEQFF; CDR3 DNA: TGCAGTGTTCGAGACGGACTAGCCTACGGTGAGCAGTTCTTC
J gene: TRBJ2-2; clone size: .; V gene: TRBV12-3/TRBV12-4; D gene: .; CDR3 protein: CASSFTPYSGAGELFF; CDR3 DNA: TGTGCCAGCAGTTTTACACCCTATAGCGGCGCCGGGGAGCTGTTTTTT